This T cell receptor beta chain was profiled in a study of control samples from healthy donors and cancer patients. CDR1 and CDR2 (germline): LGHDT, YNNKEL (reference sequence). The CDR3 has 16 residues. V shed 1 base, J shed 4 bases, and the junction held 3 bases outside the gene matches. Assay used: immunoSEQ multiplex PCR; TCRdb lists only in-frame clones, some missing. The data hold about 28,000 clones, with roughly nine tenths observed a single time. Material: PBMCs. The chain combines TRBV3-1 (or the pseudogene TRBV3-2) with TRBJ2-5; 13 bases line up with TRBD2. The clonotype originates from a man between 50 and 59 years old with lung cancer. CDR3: CASSQVTSGGGETQYF. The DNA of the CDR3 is TGTGCCAGCAGCCAAGTTACTAGCGGGGGGGGAGAGACCCAGTACTTC.